This T cell receptor (beta chain) was recorded in a study of CD4+ T cells in melanoma. Study conclusions and caveats: Reportedly, melanoma neoantigen-specific CD4+ T cells showed varied differentiation states. CD8+ T cell, macrophage and B cell function reportedly correlated with neoantigen-specific CD4+ T cells.

Trimming removed 0 bases from V and 9 bases from J; junction bases left unmatched: 8. This CDR3 spans 14 amino acids. Germline V gene data show CDR1 as SQVTM and CDR2 as ANQGSEA. Measured with immunoSEQ multiplex PCR; TCRdb has only the in-frame clones, and not every one. The sample carries 15,000 to 20,000 clones, over 70% recorded once. With regard to this clone: Its antigen remains unknown.

The chain links TRBV29-1 to TRBJ2-1, with 7 bases matching TRBD1. The sample taken for sequencing was cells from a culture (not recorded whether cultured in vitro). This TCR came from a human donor with melanoma. For the CDR3, the DNA is TGCAGCGTTGAAGATCCCGACAGGGCGTTTGAGCAGTTCTTC. Its protein product is CSVEDPDRAFEQFF.